The 27 T cell receptor beta chains in this list originate from one sample, sequenced in a study of T cells in Graves' hyperthyroidism and ophthalmopathy (dated by TCRdb to between 2019 and 2020). Library preparation used multiplex PCR. Sequenced on an Illumina HiSeq 2000. The TCR beta CDR3 regions were amplified from the RNA transcripts. For the first round of RT-PCR on the TCR CDR3, the HTBI primer set was used together with the Qiagen OneStep RT-PCR kit. TCRdb ran its own pipeline on the public reads, namely fastp trimming at Q25 and MiXCR clone calling, and kept in-frame beta chains. Every entry covers one CDR3 protein and lists the most common genes and DNA from its rows. The sample table shows some 350,000 distinct CDR3 sequences, and about 18% are seen once. The ten largest clonotypes hold about 3.5% of the sample. The sequenced sample consisted of blood. These receptors came from a woman aged 18-29 years with Graves' hyperthyroidism.

This clonotype has at least ten counts. The V call is TRBV11-2, the J call TRBJ1-1; D uncertain. Trimming took 2 bases from V and 11 from J, leaving 12 bases between them. The CDR3 has 12 residues. Germline V gives CDR1 SGHAT, CDR2 FQNNGV. The CDR3 loop reads CASSLSPPRAFF. Here the CDR3 DNA reads TGTGCCAGCAGCTTAAGCCCCCCTAGGGCTTTCTTT. Together with reference TRBV11-2 and TRBJ1-1, the CDR3 gives the full variable domain: EAGVAQSPRYKIIEKRQSVAFWCNPISGHATLYWYQQILGQGPKLLIQFQNNGVVDDSQLPKDRFSAERLKGVDSTLKIQPAKLEDSAVYLCASSLSPPRAFFGQGTRLTVV.

As to this clonotype: A read error is possible here, since a much larger clone lies one base away. The J gene is TRBJ2-2, the V gene TRBV6-5; TRBD2 aligns across 7 bases. The CDR3 extends over 13 amino acids. The germline CDR1 and CDR2 sequences are MNHEY and SVGAGI. CDR3 region: CASSYGRAGELLF. CDR3 bases: TGTGCCAGCAGTTACGGGAGGGCCGGGGAGCTGCTTTTT.

The chain joins TRBV6-2 or TRBV6-3 to TRBJ1-2; 8 bases map to TRBD1. The J segment lost 4 bases and the V segment lost 0 bases, leaving 7 bases of the junction unmatched. The CDR3 runs 16 residues. Germline CDR1 MNHEY, CDR2 SVGEGT. CDR3 in amino acids: CASSYSAGGPPYGYTF. DNA for the CDR3: TGTGCCAGCAGTTACTCGGCAGGGGGCCCCCCCTATGGCTACACCTTC.

This clonotype was detected many times. This sequence joins TRBV7-3 and TRBJ2-5, with 8 bases identical to TRBD2. V was clipped by 5 bases and J by 4 bases; unmatched bases: 6. The germline gives CDR1 SGHTA, CDR2 FQGTGA. The CDR3 is 14 amino acids. In nucleotides, the CDR3 is TGTGCCAGCAGCCCCCGGGGGGGGACAGAGACCCAGTACTTC. This translates into CASSPRGGTETQYF. The whole variable domain, filled in from reference TRBV7-3 and TRBJ2-5, reads GAGVSQTPSNKVTEKGKYVELRCDPISGHTALYWYRQSLGQGPEFLIYFQGTGAADDSGLPNDRFFAVRPEGSVSTLKIQRTERGDSAVYLCASSPRGGTETQYFGPGTRLLVL.

This clonotype was observed at least ten times. The chain is built from TRBV6-5 and TRBJ1-5; 9 bases match TRBD1. This CDR3 is built from 15 residues. From germline, CDR1 is MNHEY and CDR2 SVGAGI. V shed 10 bases and J 4 bases; nucleotides not matched to a gene: 11. The CDR3 DNA reads as TGTGCCACCCTGTTACAGGGGGCTCGTAATCAGCCCCAGCATTTT. It specifies CATLLQGARNQPQHF.

Ten or more counts support this clonotype. The chain has TRBV4-1 and TRBJ1-3, with D possibly being TRBD1 (5 bases). The length of the CDR3 is 14 residues. Germline CDR1 MGHRA, CDR2 YSYEKL. With 4 bases removed from V and 2 bases from J, the gap between germline ends came to 9 bases. The CDR3 sequence: CASSPWGAGNTIYF. CDR3 DNA sequence: TGCGCCAGCAGCCCGTGGGGGGCTGGAAACACCATATATTTT.

The chain uses TRBV30 and TRBJ2-7; 8 bases fit TRBD2. This CDR3 has 14 residues. The V gene end was trimmed by 7 bases and the J gene end by 0 bases; junction bases not matched to a gene: 8. Germline V lookup: CDR1 GTSNPN, CDR2 SVGIG (reference sequence). The CDR3 nucleotides are TGTGCCTCGAGCGGGGGCCCGAGCTCCTACGAGCAGTACGTC. This codes for CASSGGPSSYEQYV.

This clonotype was detected many times. The J gene is TRBJ1-1, the V gene TRBV27; D is ambiguous. This CDR3 has 14 residues. Trimming removed 5 bases from V and 2 bases from J, with 12 bases in between. The germline V gene encodes CDR1 MNHEY and CDR2 SMNVEV (reference sequence). The DNA of the CDR3 is TGTGCCAGCAGTCCCCGGACGGGAAACACTGAAGCTTTCTTT. Translation gives CASSPRTGNTEAFF.

The chain carries TRBV9 and TRBJ2-7; 8 bases fit TRBD1. Losses at the gene ends were 4 bases for V and 3 bases for J; bases not matched to a gene: 9. The CDR3 has 15 amino acids. CDR1 is SGDLS and CDR2 is YYNGEE in the germline V gene. CDR3 sequence: CASSPRGQDLYEQYF. The CDR3 region has the DNA TGTGCCAGCAGCCCCCGGGGACAGGACCTCTACGAGCAGTACTTC.

This clonotype was recorded many times. The rearrangement uses TRBV6-1 and TRBJ1-2; D is unclear. The germline V gene encodes CDR1 MNHNS and CDR2 SASEGT. V shed 1 base and J shed 10 bases, with 16 bases lying between them. The CDR3 covers 14 residues. CDR3 bases: TGTGCCAGCAGTGAAGTGCCGAGTTTTGGGCCCTACACCTTC. Translation gives CASSEVPSFGPYTF.

This clonotype was seen ten or more times. This chain joins TRBV11-1 and TRBJ2-2; 8 positions match TRBD1. V was clipped by 4 bases and J by 2 bases; unmatched bases: 12. The CDR3 sequence is 18 residues long. Per germline, CDR1 SGHAT and CDR2 FQDESV (reference sequence). The CDR3 loop is CASSSGTGVTTNTGELFF. CDR3 in DNA: TGTGCCAGCAGCTCCGGGACAGGAGTTACTACCAACACCGGGGAGCTGTTTTTT.

This clonotype showed up many times. The chain couples TRBV6-5 to TRBJ2-2, with TRBD1 matching 9 bases. J lost 4 bases, V lost 2 bases, and 5 bases had no gene match. The CDR3 sequence is 16 residues long. CDR1 and CDR2 from the germline V gene are MNHEY and SVGAGI. The CDR3 spells CASSYAGTGSTGELFF. CDR3 DNA: TGTGCCAGCAGTTACGCCGGGACAGGGAGCACCGGGGAGCTGTTTTTT.

This clonotype was found many times. This chain connects TRBV28 to TRBJ1-5; the match to TRBD1 covers 7 bases. The CDR3 has 14 amino acids. CDR1 MDHEN and CDR2 SYDVKM come from the germline V gene. After removal of 8 bases from V and 0 bases from J, the junction contained 4 bases not matched to a gene. Here the CDR3 reads CASGTVYSNQPQHF. The CDR3 nucleotides are TGTGCCAGCGGGACAGTTTATAGCAATCAGCCCCAGCATTTT.

This chain uses TRBV6-1 with TRBJ2-7, with TRBD1 matching 11 bases. J gave up 3 bases and V 6 bases, and 7 bases lay outside the gene matches. The germline gives CDR1 MNHNS, CDR2 SASEGT. The CDR3 runs 15 residues. The CDR3: CASRRTGGSGYEQYF. The CDR3 nucleotides are TGTGCCAGCAGAAGGACAGGGGGCTCAGGCTACGAGCAGTACTTC.

The sample holds many counts of this clonotype. The rearrangement joins TRBV27 to TRBJ1-2, with D perhaps matching TRBD1 (5 bases). The germline V and J ends were trimmed by 5 bases and 8 bases, with 21 bases remaining between them. Germline-derived CDR1 and CDR2 are MNHEY and SMNVEV (reference sequence). This CDR3 has 15 amino acids. The CDR3 region has the DNA TGTGCCAGCAGTCACCCCGAAACAGGCCGGGGCGGCTACACCTTC. Amino acid sequence: CASSHPETGRGGYTF.

There are many counts of this clonotype. The chain recombines TRBV6-4 with TRBJ2-3; D tentatively fits TRBD1 or TRBD2 (5 bases each). CDR1 MRHNA and CDR2 SNTAGT come from the germline V gene. The CDR3 runs 14 residues. With 3 bases removed from V and 2 bases from J, the gap between germline ends came to 9 bases. CDR3 DNA sequence: TGTGCCAGCAGTGAACGGGACCTCACAGATACGCAGTATTTT. It is translated as CASSERDLTDTQYF.

This clonotype was recorded at least ten times. In nucleotides, the CDR3 is TGTGCCAGCAGTCGACCGAACAGGGCTCCTAACTATGGCTACACCTTC. Translating gives CASSRPNRAPNYGYTF. The genes are TRBV27 and TRBJ1-2; the D gene is possibly TRBD1 (6 bases). This CDR3 is 16 amino acids long. Germline assignment: CDR1 MNHEY and CDR2 SMNVEV (reference sequence). Trimming shortened V by 5 bases and J by 0 bases, and 16 bases separated the two germline ends.

This clonotype was seen at least ten times. This chain connects TRBV14 to TRBJ1-1; possibly TRBD1 for D (5 bases). The germline V and J ends were trimmed by 1 base and 1 base, with 10 bases remaining between them. The CDR3 runs to 15 residues. In germline, CDR1 is SGHDN, CDR2 FVKESK. CDR3 sequence: CASSQAGHKNTEAFF. In nucleotides, the CDR3 is TGTGCCAGCAGCCAAGCAGGACACAAGAACACTGAAGCTTTCTTT.

There are many counts of this clonotype. The chain has TRBV6-1 and TRBJ1-1; no definite D call. This CDR3 contains 15 residues. In germline, CDR1 is MNHNS, CDR2 SASEGT. Trimming removed 4 bases at V and 2 bases at J, with 14 bases between. As DNA, the CDR3 is TGTGCCAGCAGTGTAGTCTGGACGGCCAACACTGAAGCTTTCTTT. It yields the protein CASSVVWTANTEAFF.

This clonotype was recorded at least ten times. The chain couples TRBV5-1 to TRBJ1-5; TRBD1 is a possible D gene (5 bases). Per germline, CDR1 SGHRS and CDR2 YFSETQ. CDR3 size: 18 residues. V lost 0 bases, J lost 0 bases, and 16 bases lay in between. CDR3 DNA sequence: TGCGCCAGCAGCTTGGGGGGCGCGTCGGGATTTAGCAATCAGCCCCAGCATTTT. Encoded protein: CASSLGGASGFSNQPQHF.

In this sample, this clonotype turned up many times. The chain combines TRBV6-1 with TRBJ1-1; D uncertain. The ends were cut back, 4 bases at V and 5 bases at J, with 5 bases in the middle. The CDR3 totals 11 residues. CDR1 MNHNS and CDR2 SASEGT come from the germline V gene. The CDR3 is CASSGGTEAFF. The CDR3 DNA sequence: TGTGCCAGCAGTGGGGGAACTGAAGCTTTCTTT.

This clonotype has a count of ten or more. The genes are TRBV5-1 and TRBJ1-2, with a weak D call TRBD1 (5 bases). Trimming left V 0 bases short and J 3 bases short, with 12 bases between. Germline CDR1 reads SGHRS; CDR2 reads YFSETQ. The CDR3 totals 15 residues. The CDR3 sequence is CASSLDQGGDYGYTF. The CDR3 region has the DNA TGCGCCAGCAGCTTGGATCAGGGAGGGGACTATGGCTACACCTTC.

This chain connects TRBV28 to TRBJ2-2; D gene ambiguous. This CDR3 is 14 amino acids long. V was clipped by 2 bases and J by 5 bases, with 9 bases between them. Germline assignment: CDR1 MDHEN and CDR2 SYDVKM. This CDR3 reads CASSLRALTGELFF. The CDR3 region has the DNA TGTGCCAGCAGTTTACGGGCACTGACCGGGGAGCTGTTTTTT.

This clonotype was detected many times. The rearrangement uses TRBV14 and TRBJ2-5; 9 nucleotides line up with TRBD1. CDR3 length: 14 amino acids. The junction had 7 bases not matched to a gene; V was cut back by 6 bases and J by 5 bases. CDR1 SGHDN and CDR2 FVKESK come from the germline V gene. The DNA for the CDR3 is TGTGCCAGCAGACCCGGACAGGGGAGGGAGACCCAGTACTTC. The encoded protein is CASRPGQGRETQYF.

This clonotype was observed at least ten times. V gene TRBV2 combines with J gene TRBJ1-5; 7 bases match TRBD1. Per germline, CDR1 SNHLY and CDR2 FYNNEI. This CDR3 spans 14 amino acids. V gave up 6 bases and J gave up 2 bases; unmatched junction bases: 4. The CDR3 nucleotides are TGTGCCAGCAGGGCCGGACAGGGCAATCAGCCCCAGCATTTT. It encodes CASRAGQGNQPQHF.

This clonotype was counted between two and nine times. At one of its ends the junction is not consistent with the germline gene, which may arise from a read error. The chain employs TRBV7-3 and TRBJ2-7; D not resolved. CDR3 length: 12 amino acids. CDR1 is SGHTA, CDR2 FQGTGA, per germline. This chain's CDR3 is CASSPGGYELYF. The CDR3 DNA reads TGTGCCAGCAGCCCCGGCGGCTACGAGCTGTACTTC. The full variable domain, rest sourced from reference TRBV7-3 and TRBJ2-7, is GAGVSQTPSNKVTEKGKYVELRCDPISGHTALYWYRQSLGQGPEFLIYFQGTGAADDSGLPNDRFFAVRPEGSVSTLKIQRTERGDSAVYLCASSPGGYELYFGPGTRLTVT.

The table lists this clonotype with many counts. CDR3 DNA: TGTGCCGGCATTGGCAGCTCCGAACGCAATCAGCCCCAGCATTTT. It specifies CAGIGSSERNQPQHF. The chain couples TRBV6-1 to TRBJ1-5; D is undetermined. Germline-derived CDR1 and CDR2 are MNHNS and SASEGT. Trimming shortened V by 11 bases and J by 2 bases, and 19 bases separated the two germline ends. This CDR3 comprises 15 residues.